The 18 T cell receptor beta chains below all came from one sample that was sequenced in a study of glioma-infiltrating T cells. Amplification of TCR alpha and beta CDR3 regions from RNA used iRepertoire nested multiplex PCR. A single record per CDR3 protein comes from TCRdb applying MiXCR to the multiplex PCR reads. Among about 130,000 distinct CDR3 sequences listed, roughly a quarter were seen once. The sample consisted of glioma tissue, nonneoplastic brain tissue, or PBMCs (not recorded which). The origin of the receptors is a human donor with low-grade glioma or glioblastoma, undergoing nonglioma brain surgery, or in good health (not recorded which).

The V call is TRBV7-2, the J call TRBJ1-1; the D gene is possibly TRBD1 (6 bases). The CDR3 length is 11 residues. Germline-derived CDR1 and CDR2 are SGHTA and FQGNSA. V lost 1 base, J lost 10 bases, and 7 bases lay in between. The CDR3 nucleotides are TGTGCCAGCAGCTTAGAGGGGGTAGCTTTCTTT. This gives the protein CASSLEGVAFF. Supplemented by reference TRBV7-2 and TRBJ1-1, the full variable domain reads GAGVSQSPSNKVTEKGKDVELRCDPISGHTALYWYRQSLGQGLEFLIYFQGNSAPDKSGLPSDRFSAERTGGSVSTLTIQRTQQEDSAVYLCASSLEGVAFFGQGTRLTVV.

This sequence joins TRBV6-2 or TRBV6-3 and TRBJ1-1; TRBD1 matches at 7 bases. Losses at the gene ends were 9 bases for V and 4 bases for J; bases not matched to a gene: 11. The germline V gene encodes CDR1 MNHEY and CDR2 SVGEGT. This CDR3 is 14 amino acids long. In DNA form, the CDR3 reads TGTGCCAGGGGGGGAAAGGGGGCGGGCACTGAAGCTTTCTTT. It codes for CARGGKGAGTEAFF.

The table lists this clonotype with a few counts. J is TRBJ2-4 and V is TRBV20-1; TRBD2 aligns across 7 bases. The germline CDR1 and CDR2 sequences are DFQATT and SNEGSKA (reference sequence). Unmatched junction bases numbered 3, after V lost 1 base and J lost 6 bases. The CDR3 runs to 13 residues. CDR3 nucleotide sequence: TGCAGTGCTAGAGCGCGGGGGACAAACATTCAGTACTTC. This gives the protein CSARARGTNIQYF.

This clonotype appeared many times. The genes are TRBV20-1 and TRBJ2-3; D unresolved. The V end lost 2 bases, the J end lost 2 bases, and 14 bases lay between the germline ends. CDR3 size: 15 residues. Germline-derived CDR1 and CDR2 are DFQATT and SNEGSKA (reference sequence). As DNA, the CDR3 is TGCAGTGCTAGACCTCAGGACCGATACACAGATACGCAGTATTTT. This codes for CSARPQDRYTDTQYF.

This rearrangement joins TRBV19 to TRBJ2-5, with D perhaps TRBD1 (6 bases). Deletions cut 3 bases from V and 2 bases from J, with 19 bases between. Per the germline V gene, CDR1 is LNHDA and CDR2 is SQIVND (reference sequence). The CDR3 covers 17 residues. Here the CDR3 reads CASSMFPRDKIQETQYF. The DNA of the CDR3 is TGTGCCAGTAGTATGTTCCCCCGGGACAAAATTCAAGAGACCCAGTACTTC.

The V call is TRBV7-9, the J call TRBJ2-3; 12 bases map to TRBD2. The CDR3 spans 17 residues. Per the germline V gene, CDR1 is SEHNR and CDR2 is FQNEAQ (reference sequence). The junction had 1 base not matched to a gene; V was cut back by 0 bases and J by 0 bases. The CDR3 is CASSLALAGGSTDTQYF. CDR3 DNA: TGTGCCAGCAGCTTAGCACTAGCGGGGGGCAGCACAGATACGCAGTATTTT.

This clonotype has just a few counts. V is TRBV12-3 or TRBV12-4 and J is TRBJ2-3; TRBD1 might be the D (9 bases). V was clipped by 4 bases and J by 2 bases, with 19 bases between them. The CDR3 runs to 17 residues. In DNA form, the CDR3 reads TGTGCCAGCAGTTCCCCGGGAGGGACAGGGATCACAGATACGCAGTATTTT. As protein: CASSSPGGTGITDTQYF.

This clonotype was observed a single time. This may arise from a read error, as a much more abundant clone is one base away. The chain combines TRBV27 with TRBJ2-6; D tentatively reads TRBD1 or TRBD2 (6 bases each). This CDR3 has 15 amino acids. The germline V gene has CDR1 MNHEY and CDR2 SMNVEV (reference sequence). Deletions cut 10 bases from V and 2 bases from J, with 15 bases between. CDR3 sequence (DNA): TGTGCCAACACGGAGGGGGGCGCTGGGGCCAACGTCCTGACTTTC. This gives the protein CANTEGGAGANVLTF.

This clonotype was observed a handful of times. V usage is TRBV3-1 and J usage is TRBJ1-1; D may be TRBD1 (5 bases). V lost 1 base and J 6 bases, leaving 9 bases between the germline ends. The CDR3 consists of 13 residues. Germline lookup yields CDR1 LGHDT and CDR2 YNNKEL (reference sequence). CDR3 bases: TGTGCCAGCAGCCAAGTTCAGGGAGCTGAAGCTTTCTTT. Translation: CASSQVQGAEAFF.

This clonotype was seen at least ten times. The chain uses TRBV27 and TRBJ2-1, with 7 bases fitting TRBD1. The CDR3 is made up of 15 amino acids. V lost 5 bases to trimming and J lost 3 bases; unmatched junction nucleotides: 7. Germline CDR1 reads MNHEY; CDR2 reads SMNVEV (reference sequence). CDR3 loop: CASSPGTADYNEQFF. CDR3 bases: TGTGCCAGCAGTCCCGGGACAGCCGACTACAATGAGCAGTTCTTC.

This rearrangement joins TRBV4-1 to TRBJ2-2, with a tentative D call TRBD2 (7 bases). The germline V and J ends were trimmed by 2 bases and 7 bases, with 14 bases remaining between them. The CDR3 contains 15 residues. CDR1 is MGHRA, CDR2 YSYEKL, per germline. The CDR3 spells CASSQRGGVLGELFF. The CDR3 DNA sequence: TGCGCCAGCAGCCAAAGGGGGGGGGTGCTCGGGGAGCTGTTTTTT.

This clonotype was seen ten or more times. The J gene is TRBJ2-7, the V gene TRBV28; 8 bases agree with TRBD2. CDR1 MDHEN and CDR2 SYDVKM come from the germline V gene. The V gene end was trimmed by 6 bases and the J gene end by 7 bases; junction bases not matched to a gene: 11. The CDR3 is made up of 14 amino acids. Here the CDR3 DNA reads TGTGCCAGCAGCTCCCCCGGGAGGGTGGAAGAGCAGTACGTC. It is translated as CASSSPGRVEEQYV.

This chain connects TRBV6-1 to TRBJ1-4, with D possibly matching TRBD1 (5 bases). The CDR3 sequence is 11 residues long. Germline V gene data show CDR1 as MNHNS and CDR2 as SASEGT. V lost 6 bases and J 8 bases, leaving 7 bases between the germline ends. CDR3 protein: CASSTGEKLFF. CDR3 sequence (DNA): TGTGCCAGCAGCACAGGAGAAAAACTGTTTTTT.

This clonotype has ten or more counts. The CDR3 sequence: CASSYSTTGNQPQHF. DNA of the CDR3: TGTGCCAGCAGTTACTCGACAACAGGCAATCAGCCCCAGCATTTT. V is TRBV6-6 and J is TRBJ1-5; D is uncertain. V lost 0 bases, J lost 2 bases, and 8 bases lay in between. This CDR3 region has 15 residues. From germline, CDR1 is MNHNY and CDR2 SVGAGI (reference sequence).

The table lists this clonotype with a few counts. The CDR3 reads CAISNRVDSPLHF. The CDR3 DNA follows: TGTGCCATCAGTAACAGGGTTGATTCACCCCTCCACTTT. The V gene is TRBV10-3, the J gene TRBJ1-6; D may be TRBD1 (6 bases). Germline assignment: CDR1 ENHRY and CDR2 SYGVKD. This CDR3 has 13 residues. V lost 5 bases to trimming and J lost 8 bases, with 10 bases between them.

Only a few counts were recorded for this clonotype. The V gene is TRBV24-1, the J gene TRBJ2-7; D gene ambiguous. V was trimmed by 9 bases and J by 7 bases, leaving 24 bases between them. The CDR3 consists of 15 residues. Germline CDR1 reads KGHDR; CDR2 reads SFDVKD. The DNA for the CDR3 is TGTGCCACCGCGGCTGGTCGCACCACCACCGGGGAGCAGTACGTC. Protein: CATAAGRTTTGEQYV.

This clonotype was seen ten or more times. The V gene is TRBV6-1, the J gene TRBJ1-4; tentative D call: TRBD1 (5 bases). Germline V CDR1 and CDR2: MNHNS, SASEGT. Trimming removed 4 bases from V and 0 bases from J, with 12 bases in between. This CDR3 is 16 amino acids long. In DNA, the CDR3 is TGTGCCAGCAGTGGACAGTCCCTCGCAACTAATGAAAAACTGTTTTTT. Its translation: CASSGQSLATNEKLFF.

V gene TRBV4-1 combines with J gene TRBJ2-3; D remains ambiguous. V was shortened by 4 bases and J by 0 bases, with 11 bases between the two germline ends. The CDR3 covers 15 residues. Germline CDR1 is MGHRA and CDR2 is YSYEKL. This CDR3 is CASSPLRSSTDTQYF. CDR3 DNA: TGCGCCAGCAGCCCGTTACGGAGTAGCACAGATACGCAGTATTTT.